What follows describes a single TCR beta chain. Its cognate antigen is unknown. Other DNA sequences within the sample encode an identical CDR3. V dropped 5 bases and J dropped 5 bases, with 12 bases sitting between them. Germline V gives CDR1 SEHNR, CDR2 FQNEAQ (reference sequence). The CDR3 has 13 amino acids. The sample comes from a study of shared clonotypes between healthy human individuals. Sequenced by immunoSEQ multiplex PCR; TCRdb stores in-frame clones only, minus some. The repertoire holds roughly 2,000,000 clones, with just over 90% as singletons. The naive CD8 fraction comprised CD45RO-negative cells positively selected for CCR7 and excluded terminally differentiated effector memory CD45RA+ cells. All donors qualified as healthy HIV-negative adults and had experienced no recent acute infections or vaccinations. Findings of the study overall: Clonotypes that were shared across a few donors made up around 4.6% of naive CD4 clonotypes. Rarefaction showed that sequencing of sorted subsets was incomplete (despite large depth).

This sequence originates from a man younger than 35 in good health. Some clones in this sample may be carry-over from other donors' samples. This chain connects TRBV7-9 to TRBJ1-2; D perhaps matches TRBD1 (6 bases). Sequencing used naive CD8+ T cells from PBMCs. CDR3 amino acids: CASSLGQFYGYTF. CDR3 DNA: TGTGCCAGCAGCCTCGGACAGTTTTATGGCTACACCTTC.